Listed here is a single T cell receptor (beta chain). Those enrolled, adults aged about 18 to 95 years, came from about two dozen US areas. The data are from a study of blood T cell repertoires in COVID-19. About the study: The United States, Italy and Spain supplied acute and convalescent COVID-19 samples. Nucleic acid was either cDNA or gDNA, and it came from T cells, B-cell-depleted T cells, or PBMCs.

TCRdb keeps only in-frame clones here, not all; method: immunoSEQ multiplex PCR. The sample includes about 180,000 clones, around 80% seen only once; the top ten take approximately 15%. The CDR3 spans 15 residues. V lost 4 bases to trimming and J lost 7 bases, with 14 bases between them. Germline V CDR1 and CDR2: LGHDT, YNNKEL (reference sequence). The chain links TRBV3-1 (or the pseudogene TRBV3-2) to TRBJ1-6; tentatively, D is TRBD1 (5 bases). What was sequenced was PBMCs or T cells enriched from blood (not recorded which). The TCR sequence derives from a woman aged 50 to 65 who had recovered from COVID-19. CDR3 sequence: CASSPGYGANSPLHF. CDR3 bases: TGTGCCAGCAGCCCAGGGTATGGGGCAAATTCACCCCTCCACTTT.